This TCR beta chain was found in a study of shared T cell receptors in the human thymus. The repertoire was sequenced with immunoSEQ multiplex PCR; TCRdb's copy has only in-frame clones and lacks some. The data show 700,000 or so clones, 70% to 90% seen once. There are 14 residues in the CDR3. Per the germline V gene, CDR1 is SGDLS and CDR2 is YYNGEE. Trimming at V came to 0 bases and at J to 4 bases, leaving 3 bases not matched to a gene. The sample was also linked to a second study, of human thymus T cells. That work states: Corrective heart surgery yielded the resections from which the thymus tissue came. As related research reported, thymic repertoires overlapped highly among unrelated individuals.

The chain is built from TRBV9 and TRBJ1-1, with 7 bases aligning to TRBD1. Sequences were obtained from thymocytes. This TCR derives from a girl in the first two years of life with a congenital heart defect. As DNA, the CDR3 is TGTGCCAGCAGCGTAGACAGGGACAGCACTGAAGCTTTCTTT. Residues: CASSVDRDSTEAFF.